This is a list of T cell receptor beta chains from one sample in a study of CD8 T cells in Susac syndrome. TCRdb re-called the immunoSEQ multiplex PCR reads with MiXCR, one entry per CDR3 protein. Of around 280,000 distinct CDR3 sequences in the sample, roughly nine tenths were seen once. What was sequenced was CD4+ T cells from PBMCs. The receptor set was obtained from a human donor with multiple sclerosis. Each CDR3 is given without its conserved first and last residue. The D gene is left open where the match is weak. Only some rows state a clone size, as once, few, many or a class for expanded clones.

v_gene,j_gene,abundance,d_gene,CDR3aa
TRBV7-9,TRBJ2-1,-,TRBD2,ASTGLAGPEQF
TRBV30,TRBJ2-7,-,-,AWSEGTPYEQY
TRBV30,TRBJ2-6,-,TRBD1,AWWTGYPGANVLT
TRBV6-1,TRBJ2-1,-,TRBD2,ASSRKTSARPNEQF
TRBV25-1,TRBJ1-1,-,-,ASSELSFAAAF
TRBV5-1,TRBJ2-7,-,-,ASTFGPTRGSSYEQY
TRBV29-1,TRBJ1-4,-,-,SVGDGFNEKLL
TRBV19,TRBJ2-5,-,-,ASRMEETQY
TRBV30,TRBJ1-1,once,-,AWSPGEGSTF
TRBV11-2,TRBJ1-1,-,-,ASSLRTALNTEAF
TRBV5-1,TRBJ1-2,once,TRBD1,ASHDPGGRLYGYT
TRBV7-9,TRBJ2-3,-,TRBD2,AIERGGRFGQY
TRBV7-2,TRBJ2-7,-,-,ASSLAGGSQSWEQY
TRBV7-9,TRBJ2-1,-,TRBD2,ASSLVLAGNHEQF
TRBV10-3,TRBJ2-7,-,TRBD1,AISQDRGTYEQY
TRBV6-2/TRBV6-3,TRBJ2-1,-,-,ASSYSGQSRREQF
TRBV9,TRBJ2-7,-,TRBD2,ASTPGVGGSSYEQY
TRBV7-3,TRBJ2-1,-,TRBD2,ASSLAGGIYNEQF
TRBV18,TRBJ2-5,-,-,ASSPSGLETQY
TRBV2,TRBJ1-4,-,-,ASSGQTNEKLF
TRBV19,TRBJ1-2,once,-,ASSIPGAPAGYT
TRBV18,TRBJ2-1,-,TRBD2,ASSPSLAGSYEQF
TRBV12-5,TRBJ2-6,-,-,ASGLTRLAGANVLT
TRBV9,TRBJ1-2,-,-,ASSVAPTEFYGYT
TRBV5-1,TRBJ1-2,-,TRBD1,ASSPDPGQGVDGYT
TRBV7-2,TRBJ1-1,once,TRBD1,ASSLDRLMYAF
TRBV18,TRBJ2-7,once,-,ASSPVRESYEQY
TRBV20-1,TRBJ2-7,-,-,SARDPTRLSYEQY
TRBV3-1,TRBJ2-7,few,TRBD1,ASSQSDRASYEQY
TRBV2,TRBJ2-2,-,-,ASSPGVAGSGELF
TRBV30,TRBJ1-1,once,-,AWAPRQTNTEAF